This TCR beta chain is drawn from a study of blood T cells in healthy people across ages. Findings of the study overall: While age rose, TCR beta diversity per million T cells dropped in a roughly linear way. Underestimates were what the diversity estimates from one million T cells were considered to be.

On this clonotype itself: As yet, its antigen is unknown.

For the second PCR, which ran for about 6 to 11 cycles, a sample-barcoded 5' primer and a J-beta primer mix were used. Using its own MiXCR run on the 5' RACE reads, TCRdb lists one record per CDR3 protein. The repertoire has 790,000 or so distinct CDR3 sequences, around 45% of them found once; the top ten carry 15% to 20%. Per the germline V gene, CDR1 is MNHNS and CDR2 is SASEGT. The CDR3 has 14 residues. Trimming took 3 bases from V and 7 from J, leaving 15 bases between them. Each donor was a healthy Caucasian individual from Russia, aged about 6 to 95. Sequenced: blood. V is TRBV6-1 and J is TRBJ1-1; D uncertain. This TCR derives from a man of 80 years or more in good health. This chain's CDR3 is CASSEYGLGIEAFF. The CDR3 DNA is TGTGCCAGCAGTGAGTACGGGCTCGGAATTGAAGCTTTCTTT.